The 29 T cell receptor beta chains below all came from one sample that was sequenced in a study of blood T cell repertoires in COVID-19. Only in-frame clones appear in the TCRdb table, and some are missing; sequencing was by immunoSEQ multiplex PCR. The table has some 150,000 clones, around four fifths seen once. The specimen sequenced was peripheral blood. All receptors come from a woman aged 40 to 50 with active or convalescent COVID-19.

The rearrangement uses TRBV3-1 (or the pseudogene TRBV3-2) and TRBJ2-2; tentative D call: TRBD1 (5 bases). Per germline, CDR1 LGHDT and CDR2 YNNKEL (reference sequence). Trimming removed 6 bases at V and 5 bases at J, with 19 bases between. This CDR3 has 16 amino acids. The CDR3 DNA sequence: TGTGCCAGCAGTCCAAGGCTGGGGCTTGGGACCGGGGAGCTGTTTTTT. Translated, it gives CASSPRLGLGTGELFF.

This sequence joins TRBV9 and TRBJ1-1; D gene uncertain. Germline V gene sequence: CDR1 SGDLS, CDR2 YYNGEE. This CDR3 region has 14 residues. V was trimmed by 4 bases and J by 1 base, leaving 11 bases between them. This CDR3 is CASSPRLANTEAFF. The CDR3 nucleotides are TGTGCCAGCAGCCCGCGACTCGCGAACACTGAAGCTTTCTTT.

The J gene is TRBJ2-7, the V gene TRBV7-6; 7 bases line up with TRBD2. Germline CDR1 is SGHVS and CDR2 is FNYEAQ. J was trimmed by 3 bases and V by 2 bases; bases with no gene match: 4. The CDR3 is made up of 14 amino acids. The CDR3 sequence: CASSLWEGDYEQYF. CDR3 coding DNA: TGTGCCAGCAGCTTATGGGAGGGCGACTACGAGCAGTACTTC.

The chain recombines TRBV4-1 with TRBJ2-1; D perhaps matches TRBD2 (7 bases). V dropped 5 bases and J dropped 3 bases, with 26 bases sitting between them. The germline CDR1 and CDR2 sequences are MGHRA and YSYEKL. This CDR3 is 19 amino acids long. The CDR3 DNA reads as TGCGCCAGCAGCGACGCATTGGGGGGGCGGGTTGGAGGCTACAATGAGCAGTTCTTC. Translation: CASSDALGGRVGGYNEQFF.

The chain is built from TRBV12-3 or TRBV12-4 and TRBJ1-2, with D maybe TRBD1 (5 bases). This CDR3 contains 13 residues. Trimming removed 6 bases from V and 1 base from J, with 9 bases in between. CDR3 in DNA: TGTGCCAGCAGCGAGACAGATAACTATGGCTACACCTTC. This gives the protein CASSETDNYGYTF.

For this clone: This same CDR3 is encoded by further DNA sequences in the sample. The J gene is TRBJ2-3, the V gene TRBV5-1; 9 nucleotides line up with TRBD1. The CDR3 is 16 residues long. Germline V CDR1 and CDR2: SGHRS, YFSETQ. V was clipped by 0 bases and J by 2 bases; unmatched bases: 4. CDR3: CASSLGGTGITDTQYF. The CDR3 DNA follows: TGCGCCAGCAGCTTGGGCGGGACAGGGATCACAGATACGCAGTATTTT.

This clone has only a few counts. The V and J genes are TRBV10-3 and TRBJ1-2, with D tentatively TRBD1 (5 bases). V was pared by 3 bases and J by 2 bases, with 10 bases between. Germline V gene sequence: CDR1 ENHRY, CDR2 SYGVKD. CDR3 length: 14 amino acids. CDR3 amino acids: CAISEPTVNYGYTF. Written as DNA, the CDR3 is TGTGCCATCAGTGAACCGACAGTAAACTATGGCTACACCTTC.

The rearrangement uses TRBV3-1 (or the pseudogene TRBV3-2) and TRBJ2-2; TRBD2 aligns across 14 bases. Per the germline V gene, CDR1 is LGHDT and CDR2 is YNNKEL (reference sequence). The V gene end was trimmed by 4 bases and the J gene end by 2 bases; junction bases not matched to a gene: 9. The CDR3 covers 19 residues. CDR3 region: CASSPNSGLAGGNTGELFF. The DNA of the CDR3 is TGTGCCAGCAGCCCTAACTCCGGACTAGCGGGGGGAAACACCGGGGAGCTGTTTTTT.

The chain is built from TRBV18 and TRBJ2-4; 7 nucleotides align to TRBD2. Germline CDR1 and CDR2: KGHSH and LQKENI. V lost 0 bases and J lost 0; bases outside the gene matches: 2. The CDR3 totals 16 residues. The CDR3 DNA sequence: TGTGCCAGCTCACCACCGGGGGGGGTAGCCAAAAACATTCAGTACTTC. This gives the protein CASSPPGGVAKNIQYF.

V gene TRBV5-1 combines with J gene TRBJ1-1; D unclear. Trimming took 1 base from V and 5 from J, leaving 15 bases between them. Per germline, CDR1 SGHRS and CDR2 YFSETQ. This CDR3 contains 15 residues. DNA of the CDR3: TGCGCCAGCAGCTTGCCCAGCCTACTAGGGACTGAAGCTTTCTTT. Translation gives CASSLPSLLGTEAFF.

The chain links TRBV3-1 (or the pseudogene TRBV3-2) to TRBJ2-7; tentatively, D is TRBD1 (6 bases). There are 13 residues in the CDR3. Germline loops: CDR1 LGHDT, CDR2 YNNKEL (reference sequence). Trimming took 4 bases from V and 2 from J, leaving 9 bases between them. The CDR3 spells CASSRGQPYEQYF. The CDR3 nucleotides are TGTGCCAGCAGCCGCGGACAGCCCTACGAGCAGTACTTC.

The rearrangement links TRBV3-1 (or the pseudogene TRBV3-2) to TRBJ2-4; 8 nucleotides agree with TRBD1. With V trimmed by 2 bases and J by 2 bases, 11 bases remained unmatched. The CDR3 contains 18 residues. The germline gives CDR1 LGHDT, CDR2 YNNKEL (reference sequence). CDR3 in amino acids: CASSQRNRTGRTKNIQYF. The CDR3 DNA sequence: TGTGCCAGCAGCCAAAGAAATCGGACAGGGCGAACCAAAAACATTCAGTACTTC.

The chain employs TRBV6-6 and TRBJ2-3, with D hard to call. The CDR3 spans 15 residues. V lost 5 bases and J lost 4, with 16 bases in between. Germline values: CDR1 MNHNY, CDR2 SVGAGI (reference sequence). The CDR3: CASSKTGTRADTQYF. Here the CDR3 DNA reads TGTGCCAGCAGTAAAACCGGCACCCGGGCAGATACGCAGTATTTT.

The CDR3, as DNA: TGTGCCAGCAGCTTCTACTCCGAAGAGACTGGAAACACCATATATTTT. Its translation is CASSFYSEETGNTIYF. The V call is TRBV7-9, the J call TRBJ1-3; D gene ambiguous. V was shortened by 3 bases and J by 2 bases, with 14 bases between the two germline ends. The CDR3 extends over 16 amino acids. Germline values: CDR1 SEHNR, CDR2 FQNEAQ (reference sequence).

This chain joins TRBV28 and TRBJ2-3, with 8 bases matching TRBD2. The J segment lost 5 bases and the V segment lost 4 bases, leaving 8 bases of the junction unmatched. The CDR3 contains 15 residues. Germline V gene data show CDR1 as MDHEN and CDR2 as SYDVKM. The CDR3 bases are TGTGCCAGCAGTTCCGCCGGGACTAGTGGAGATACGCAGTATTTT. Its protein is CASSSAGTSGDTQYF.

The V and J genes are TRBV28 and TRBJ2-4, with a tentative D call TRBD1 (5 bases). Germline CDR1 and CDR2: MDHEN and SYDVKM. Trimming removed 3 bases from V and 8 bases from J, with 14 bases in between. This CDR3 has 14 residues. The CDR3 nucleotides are TGTGCCAGCAGTTTCGGGCAGGGTAATGACATTCAGTACTTC. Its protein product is CASSFGQGNDIQYF.

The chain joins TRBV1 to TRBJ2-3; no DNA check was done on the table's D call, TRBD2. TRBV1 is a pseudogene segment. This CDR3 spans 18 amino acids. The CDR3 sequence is CTSSQVDPGLAFTDTQYF. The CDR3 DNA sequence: TGCACCAGCAGCCAAGTTGACCCCGGACTCGCGTTCACAGATACGCAGTATTTT.

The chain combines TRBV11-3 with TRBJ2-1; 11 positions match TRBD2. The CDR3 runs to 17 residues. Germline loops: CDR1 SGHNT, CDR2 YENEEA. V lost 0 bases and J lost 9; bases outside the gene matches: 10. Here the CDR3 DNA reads TGTGCCAGCAGCTTAGATGGCCGACTAGCGGGGTCCACTGAGCAGTTCTTC. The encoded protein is CASSLDGRLAGSTEQFF.

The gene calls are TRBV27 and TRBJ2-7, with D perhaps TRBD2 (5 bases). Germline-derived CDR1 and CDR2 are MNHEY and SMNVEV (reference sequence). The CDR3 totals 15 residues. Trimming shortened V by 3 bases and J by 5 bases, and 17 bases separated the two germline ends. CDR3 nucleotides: TGTGCCAGCAGTTTTCGAAGGACTGGGTTGGACGAGCAGTACTTC. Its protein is CASSFRRTGLDEQYF.

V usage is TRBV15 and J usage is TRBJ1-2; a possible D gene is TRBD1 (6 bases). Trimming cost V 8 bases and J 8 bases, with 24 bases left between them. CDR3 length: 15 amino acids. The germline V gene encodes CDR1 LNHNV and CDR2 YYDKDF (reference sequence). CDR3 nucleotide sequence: TGTGCCACCTCACTGGTACGGACAGCTACGGAGGGCTACACCTTC. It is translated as CATSLVRTATEGYTF.

CDR3 bases: TGCGCCAGCAGTCAAACGCTCGAAAGGACAGGGGCTTTCTATGGCTACACCTTC. It specifies CASSQTLERTGAFYGYTF. This chain joins TRBV4-1 and TRBJ1-2, with 9 bases identical to TRBD1. With 6 bases clipped from V and 4 bases from J, the junction kept 18 bases outside the gene matches. This CDR3 spans 18 amino acids. Germline CDR1 and CDR2: MGHRA and YSYEKL.

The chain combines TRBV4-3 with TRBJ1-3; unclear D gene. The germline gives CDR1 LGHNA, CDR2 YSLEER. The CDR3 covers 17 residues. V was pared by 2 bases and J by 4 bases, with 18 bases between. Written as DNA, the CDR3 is TGCGCCAGCAGCCAATACTTTCTGTGGGCTGAAGGAAACACCATATATTTT. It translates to CASSQYFLWAEGNTIYF.

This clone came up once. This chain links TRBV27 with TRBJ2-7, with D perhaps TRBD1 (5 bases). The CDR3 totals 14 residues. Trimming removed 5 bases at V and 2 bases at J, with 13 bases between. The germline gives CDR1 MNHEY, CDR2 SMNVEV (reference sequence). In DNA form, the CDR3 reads TGTGCCAGCAGTCCCAGGGTACAGGCCTACGAGCAGTACTTC. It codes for CASSPRVQAYEQYF.

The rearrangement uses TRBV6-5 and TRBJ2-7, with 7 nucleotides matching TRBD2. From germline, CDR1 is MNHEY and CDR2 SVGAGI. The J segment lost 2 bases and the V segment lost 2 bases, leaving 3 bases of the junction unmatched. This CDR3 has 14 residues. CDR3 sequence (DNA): TGTGCCAGCAGTTACGGGGGGGTGACCTACGAGCAGTACTTC. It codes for CASSYGGVTYEQYF.

CDR3 loop: CASSPWTANTEAFF. The CDR3 DNA reads as TGTGCCAGCAGCCCCTGGACAGCGAACACTGAAGCTTTCTTT. This rearrangement joins TRBV9 to TRBJ1-1, with a tentative D call TRBD1 (6 bases). Germline CDR1 reads SGDLS; CDR2 reads YYNGEE. CDR3 length: 14 amino acids. Trimming stripped 4 bases from V and 1 base from J, with 11 bases between.

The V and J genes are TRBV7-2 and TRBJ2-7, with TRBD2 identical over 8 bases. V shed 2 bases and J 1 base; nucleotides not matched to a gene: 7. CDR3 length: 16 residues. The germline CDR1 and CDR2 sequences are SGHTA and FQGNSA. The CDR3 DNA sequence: TGTGCCAGCAGCTTATCAGCCGGGACTAGGTCCTACGAGCAGTACTTC. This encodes CASSLSAGTRSYEQYF.

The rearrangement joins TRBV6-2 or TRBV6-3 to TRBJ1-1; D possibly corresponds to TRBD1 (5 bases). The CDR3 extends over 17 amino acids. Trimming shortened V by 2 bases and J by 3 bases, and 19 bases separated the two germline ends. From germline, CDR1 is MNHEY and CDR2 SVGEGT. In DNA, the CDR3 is TGTGCCAGCAGTTACACGGCAGGGCGGTCGGCGGACACTGAAGCTTTCTTT. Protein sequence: CASSYTAGRSADTEAFF.

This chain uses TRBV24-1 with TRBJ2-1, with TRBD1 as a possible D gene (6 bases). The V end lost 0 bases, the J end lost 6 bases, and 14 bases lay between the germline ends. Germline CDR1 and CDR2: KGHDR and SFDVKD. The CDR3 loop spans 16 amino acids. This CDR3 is CATSDLAGALGNEQFF. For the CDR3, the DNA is TGTGCCACCAGTGATTTGGCAGGGGCTTTGGGCAATGAGCAGTTCTTC.

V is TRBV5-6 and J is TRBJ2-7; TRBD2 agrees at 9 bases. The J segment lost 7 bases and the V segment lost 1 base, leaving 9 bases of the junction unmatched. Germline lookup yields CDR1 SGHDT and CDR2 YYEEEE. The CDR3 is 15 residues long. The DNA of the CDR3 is TGTGCCAGCAGCTTGATACTAGCGGGCCATAGGGAGCAGTACTTC. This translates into CASSLILAGHREQYF.